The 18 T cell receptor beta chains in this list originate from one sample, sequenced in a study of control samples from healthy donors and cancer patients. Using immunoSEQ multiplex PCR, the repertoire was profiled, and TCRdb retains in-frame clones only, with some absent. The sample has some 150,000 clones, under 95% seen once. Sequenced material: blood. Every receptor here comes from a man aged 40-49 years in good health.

Written as DNA, the CDR3 is TGTGCCAGCACCCTGACCGGGGAGACCCAGTACTTC. The encoded protein is CASTLTGETQYF. V is TRBV28 and J is TRBJ2-5, with D unclear. The CDR3 has 12 amino acids. Trimming took off 7 bases at V and 5 bases at J, with 11 bases between the two ends. Germline CDR1 reads MDHEN; CDR2 reads SYDVKM.

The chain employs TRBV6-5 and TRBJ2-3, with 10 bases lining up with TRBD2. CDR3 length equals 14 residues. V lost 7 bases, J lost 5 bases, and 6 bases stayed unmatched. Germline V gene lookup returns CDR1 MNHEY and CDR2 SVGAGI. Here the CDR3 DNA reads TGTGCCAGCATGCGAAGCGGGGGGGAAGATACGCAGTATTTT. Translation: CASMRSGGEDTQYF.

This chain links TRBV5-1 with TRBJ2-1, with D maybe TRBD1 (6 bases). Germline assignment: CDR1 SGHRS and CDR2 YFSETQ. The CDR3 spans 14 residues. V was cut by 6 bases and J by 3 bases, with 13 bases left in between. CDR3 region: CASMTGLSYNEQFF. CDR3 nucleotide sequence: TGCGCCAGCATGACAGGATTAAGCTACAATGAGCAGTTCTTC.

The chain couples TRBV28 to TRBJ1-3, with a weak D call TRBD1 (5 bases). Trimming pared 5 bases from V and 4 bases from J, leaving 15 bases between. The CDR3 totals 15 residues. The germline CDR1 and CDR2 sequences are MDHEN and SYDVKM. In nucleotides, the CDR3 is TGTGCCAGCAGTCCGGGGGATGTATCCGGAAACACCATATATTTT. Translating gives CASSPGDVSGNTIYF. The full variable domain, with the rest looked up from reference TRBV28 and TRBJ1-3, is DVKVTQSSRYLVKRTGEKVFLECVQDMDHENMFWYRQDPGLGLRLIYFSYDVKMKEKGDIPEGYSVSREKKERFSLILESASTNQTSMYLCASSPGDVSGNTIYFGEGSWLTVV.

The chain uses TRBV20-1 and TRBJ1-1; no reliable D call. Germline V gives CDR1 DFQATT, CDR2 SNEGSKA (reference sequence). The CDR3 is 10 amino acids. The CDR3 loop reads CTTMNTEAFF. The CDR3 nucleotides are TGCACAACTATGAACACTGAAGCTTTCTTT.

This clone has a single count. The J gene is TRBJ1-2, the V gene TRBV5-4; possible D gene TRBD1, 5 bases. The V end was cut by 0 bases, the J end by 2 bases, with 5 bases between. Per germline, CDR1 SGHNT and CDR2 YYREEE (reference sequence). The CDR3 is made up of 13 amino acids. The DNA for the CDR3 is TGTGCCAGCAGCTTGGGACAGAACTATGGCTACACCTTC. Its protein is CASSLGQNYGYTF.

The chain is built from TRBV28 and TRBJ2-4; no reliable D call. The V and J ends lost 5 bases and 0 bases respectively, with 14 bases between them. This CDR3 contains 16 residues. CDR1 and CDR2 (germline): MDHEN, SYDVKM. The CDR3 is CASSPLAAIAKNIQYF. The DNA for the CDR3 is TGTGCCAGCAGTCCACTGGCCGCGATAGCCAAAAACATTCAGTACTTC.

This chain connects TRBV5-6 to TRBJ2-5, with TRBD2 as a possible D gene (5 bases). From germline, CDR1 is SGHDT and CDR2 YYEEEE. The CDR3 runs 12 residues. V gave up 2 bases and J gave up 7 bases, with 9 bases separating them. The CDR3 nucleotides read TGTGCCAGCAGCTTTTTGGCGGGGACCCAGTACTTC. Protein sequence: CASSFLAGTQYF.

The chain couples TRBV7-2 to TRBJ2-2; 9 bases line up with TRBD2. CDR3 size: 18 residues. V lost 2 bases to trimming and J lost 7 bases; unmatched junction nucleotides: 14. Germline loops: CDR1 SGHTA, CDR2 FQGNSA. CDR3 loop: CASSLYLDSGGRGGELFF. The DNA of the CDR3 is TGTGCCAGCAGCTTATATCTAGATAGCGGGGGCCGAGGCGGGGAGCTGTTTTTT.

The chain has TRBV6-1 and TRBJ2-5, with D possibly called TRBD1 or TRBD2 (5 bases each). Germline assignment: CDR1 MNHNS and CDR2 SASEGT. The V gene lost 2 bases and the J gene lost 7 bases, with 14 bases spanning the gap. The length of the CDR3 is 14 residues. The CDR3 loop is CASSEIEGSGTQYF. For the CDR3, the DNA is TGTGCCAGCAGTGAAATCGAGGGGTCTGGGACCCAGTACTTC.

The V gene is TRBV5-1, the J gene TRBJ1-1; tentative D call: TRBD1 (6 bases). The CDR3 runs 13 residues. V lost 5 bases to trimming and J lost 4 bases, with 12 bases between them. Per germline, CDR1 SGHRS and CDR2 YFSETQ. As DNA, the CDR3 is TGCGCCAGCAGGCAAACAGGGATCACTGAAGCTTTCTTT. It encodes CASRQTGITEAFF.

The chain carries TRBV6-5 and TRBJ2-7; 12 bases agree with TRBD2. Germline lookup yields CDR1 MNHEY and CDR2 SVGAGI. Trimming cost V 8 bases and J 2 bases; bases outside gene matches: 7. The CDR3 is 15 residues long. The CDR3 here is CASGLAGPEPYEQYF. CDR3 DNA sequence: TGTGCCAGCGGACTAGCGGGGCCTGAGCCCTACGAGCAGTACTTC.

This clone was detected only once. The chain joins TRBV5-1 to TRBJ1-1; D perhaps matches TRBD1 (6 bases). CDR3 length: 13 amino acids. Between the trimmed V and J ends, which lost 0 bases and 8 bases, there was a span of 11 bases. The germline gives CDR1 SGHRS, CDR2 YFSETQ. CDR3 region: CASSLVPGAEAFF. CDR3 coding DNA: TGCGCCAGCAGCTTGGTTCCGGGGGCGGAAGCTTTCTTT.

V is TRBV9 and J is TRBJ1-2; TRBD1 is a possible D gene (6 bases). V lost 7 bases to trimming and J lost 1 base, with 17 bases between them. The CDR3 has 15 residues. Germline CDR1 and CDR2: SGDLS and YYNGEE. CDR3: CASGPRQEGNYGYTF. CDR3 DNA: TGTGCCAGCGGACCCAGACAGGAGGGTAACTATGGCTACACCTTC.

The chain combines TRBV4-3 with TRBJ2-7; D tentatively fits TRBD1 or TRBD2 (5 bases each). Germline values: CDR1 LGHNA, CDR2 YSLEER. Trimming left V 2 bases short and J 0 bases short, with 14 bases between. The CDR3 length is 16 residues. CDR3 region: CASSQFSGPGSYEQYF. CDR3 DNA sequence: TGCGCCAGCAGCCAATTCTCGGGACCGGGCTCCTACGAGCAGTACTTC.

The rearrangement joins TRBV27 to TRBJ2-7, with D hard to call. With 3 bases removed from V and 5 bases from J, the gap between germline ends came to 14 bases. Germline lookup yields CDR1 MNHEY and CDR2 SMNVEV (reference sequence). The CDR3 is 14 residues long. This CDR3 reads CASSFRDSRDEQYF. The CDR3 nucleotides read TGTGCCAGCAGTTTTAGGGATAGTCGGGACGAGCAGTACTTC.

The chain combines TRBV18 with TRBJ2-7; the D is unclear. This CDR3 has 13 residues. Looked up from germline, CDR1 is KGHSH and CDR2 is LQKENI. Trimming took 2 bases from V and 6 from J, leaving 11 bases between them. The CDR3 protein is CASSPAVVSEQYF. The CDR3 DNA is TGTGCCAGCTCACCAGCAGTTGTAAGCGAGCAGTACTTC.

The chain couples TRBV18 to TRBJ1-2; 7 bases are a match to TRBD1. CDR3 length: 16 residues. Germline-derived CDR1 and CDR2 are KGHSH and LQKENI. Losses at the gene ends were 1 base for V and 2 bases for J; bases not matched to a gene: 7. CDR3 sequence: CASSPLNIQGNYGYTF. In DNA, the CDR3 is TGTGCCAGCTCACCACTTAATATACAGGGGAACTATGGCTACACCTTC.